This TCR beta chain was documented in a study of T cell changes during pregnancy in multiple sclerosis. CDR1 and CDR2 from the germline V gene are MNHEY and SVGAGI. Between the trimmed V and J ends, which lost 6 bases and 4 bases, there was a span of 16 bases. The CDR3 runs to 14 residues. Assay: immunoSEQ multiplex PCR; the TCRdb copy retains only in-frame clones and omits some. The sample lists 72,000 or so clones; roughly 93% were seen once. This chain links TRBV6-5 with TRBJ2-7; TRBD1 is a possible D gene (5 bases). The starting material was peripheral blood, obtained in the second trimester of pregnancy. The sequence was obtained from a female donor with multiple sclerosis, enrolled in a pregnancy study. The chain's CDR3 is CASSYLDRIYEQYF. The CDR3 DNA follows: TGTGCCAGCAGCTACCTCGACAGAATATACGAGCAGTACTTC.